These 7 T cell receptor beta chains were all obtained from the same sample, sequenced in a study of blood T cell repertoires in COVID-19. Generated by immunoSEQ multiplex PCR, the TCRdb table keeps only in-frame clones and is missing some. Counted here are approximately 130,000 clones, roughly 81% occurring once; the ten biggest clones make up about 13%. The specimen was peripheral blood. All receptors come from a human donor in a cohort sampled during active COVID-19.

Only one count was recorded for this clone. J is TRBJ1-2 and V is TRBV18; TRBD1 matches 10 bases. Germline V CDR1 and CDR2: KGHSH, LQKENI. This CDR3 is built from 14 residues. V shed 4 bases and J 6 bases; nucleotides not matched to a gene: 5. CDR3 amino acids: CASSRDRGQDGYTF. The CDR3 DNA reads TGTGCCAGCTCACGAGACAGGGGGCAGGATGGCTACACCTTC.

This clone was detected ten times or more. This CDR3 reads CSVGGEVKYF. The CDR3 nucleotides read TGCAGCGTTGGCGGGGAAGTGAAGTATTTT. The chain has TRBV29-1 and TRBJ2-3, with TRBD2 as a possible D gene (6 bases). The V and J ends lost 4 bases and 13 bases respectively, with 12 bases between them. CDR1 and CDR2 from the germline V gene are SQVTM and ANQGSEA. This CDR3 is 10 amino acids long.

The rearrangement joins TRBV28 to TRBJ2-7; 7 positions match TRBD2. The CDR3 runs 15 residues. CDR1 and CDR2 (germline): MDHEN, SYDVKM. Unmatched junction bases numbered 9, after V lost 4 bases and J lost 3 bases. The CDR3 protein is CASSSRRGRIYEQYF. The CDR3 nucleotides read TGTGCCAGCAGTTCAAGGCGGGGGAGGATCTACGAGCAGTACTTC.

The chain is built from TRBV7-8 and TRBJ2-5, with 8 bases that match TRBD2. The length of the CDR3 is 15 residues. CDR1 SGHVS and CDR2 FQNEAQ come from the germline V gene. The V and J ends lost 5 bases and 5 bases, in that order; junction bases with no gene match: 10. The CDR3: CASSGTSRAPETQYF. The CDR3 DNA follows: TGTGCCAGCAGCGGGACTAGTAGGGCCCCGGAGACCCAGTACTTC.

This clone was counted a few times. Distinct nucleotide sequences in the sample also encode this CDR3. This chain joins TRBV7-9 and TRBJ1-2; D is unresolved. The CDR3 is 12 amino acids. From germline, CDR1 is SEHNR and CDR2 FQNEAQ (reference sequence). Deletions cut 3 bases from V and 7 bases from J, with 9 bases between. DNA for the CDR3: TGTGCCAGCAGCTTGGAGGGCGGTGGCTACACCTTC. This gives the protein CASSLEGGGYTF.

This clone was observed once. The CDR3: CASSGKWIDSNSNQPQHF. The CDR3 DNA reads as TGTGCCAGCAGTGGAAAATGGATAGACAGCAATAGCAATCAGCCCCAGCATTTT. The gene calls are TRBV2 and TRBJ1-5; a possible D gene is TRBD1 (5 bases). Germline CDR1 is SNHLY and CDR2 is FYNNEI. This CDR3 has 18 residues. V gave up 4 bases and J gave up 0 bases, with 19 bases separating them.

Comment on this clone: This CDR3 is also generated by other DNA sequences in the sample. J is TRBJ2-7 and V is TRBV12-3 or TRBV12-4; a weak D match, TRBD2 (5 bases). The V and J ends lost 5 bases and 2 bases respectively, with 10 bases between them. The CDR3 runs 13 residues. Written as DNA, the CDR3 is TGTGCCAGCAGTCTCCCCGGGACCTACGAGCAGTACTTC. It is translated as CASSLPGTYEQYF.